This passage covers 26 T cell receptor beta chains from one sample sequenced in a study of blood T cell repertoires in COVID-19 (dated by TCRdb to between 2020 and 2021). The receptor library was made with the immunoSEQ multiplex PCR assay. This immuneACCESS table, as held by TCRdb, lists in-frame sequences with V and J called but not all clones. Of the missing ones, under half trace to an unresolved V gene in checked studies; the others have no known cause. The sample table shows some 180,000 clones, and approximately 88% are seen once. Of the sample, 6.5% to 9% falls within the top ten clones. Sequencing was performed on peripheral blood. The receptors originated from a woman between 40 and 55 years old with COVID-19, enrolled during active disease.

The rearrangement links TRBV28 to TRBJ1-1; D possibly corresponds to TRBD1 (5 bases). Germline V gives CDR1 MDHEN, CDR2 SYDVKM. The CDR3 contains 14 residues. The germline V and J ends were trimmed by 2 bases and 1 base, with 8 bases remaining between them. CDR3 sequence (DNA): TGTGCCAGCAGTTTAGCAGGGCGGAACACTGAAGCTTTCTTT. Amino acid sequence: CASSLAGRNTEAFF.

The chain uses TRBV7-8 and TRBJ2-7; 7 nucleotides align to TRBD1. With V trimmed by 5 bases and J by 2 bases, 6 bases remained unmatched. This CDR3 has 14 amino acids. CDR1 SGHVS and CDR2 FQNEAQ come from the germline V gene. CDR3 sequence: CASSPRDRTYEQYF. The CDR3 bases are TGTGCCAGCAGCCCACGGGACAGAACCTACGAGCAGTACTTC. Filled out from reference TRBV7-8 and TRBJ2-7, the complete variable domain reads GAGVSQSPRYKVAKRGQDVALRCDPISGHVSLFWYQQALGQGPEFLTYFQNEAQLDKSGLPSDRFFAERPEGSVSTLKIQRTQQEDSAVYLCASSPRDRTYEQYFGPGTRLTVT.

CDR3: CASRSGIYGYTF. CDR3 DNA sequence: TGTGCCAGCAGATCAGGTATCTATGGCTACACCTTC. V and J are TRBV28 and TRBJ1-2; D call uncertain. The CDR3 spans 12 residues. Germline lookup yields CDR1 MDHEN and CDR2 SYDVKM. V lost 6 bases to trimming and J lost 4 bases, with 9 bases between them.

The chain carries TRBV5-4 and TRBJ1-2; 7 bases match TRBD1. Germline trimming cut 4 bases from V and 10 bases from J; bases unmatched to any gene: 7. CDR1 is SGHNT, CDR2 YYREEE, per germline (reference sequence). This CDR3 has 12 amino acids. In DNA form, the CDR3 reads TGTGCCAGCAGCACGGGACAGTGGGCCTACACCTTC. Protein sequence: CASSTGQWAYTF.

This chain links TRBV3-1 (or the pseudogene TRBV3-2) with TRBJ1-6; D is ambiguous. The germline V gene encodes CDR1 LGHDT and CDR2 YNNKEL (reference sequence). The CDR3 is 17 amino acids. V was trimmed by 0 bases and J by 0 bases, leaving 9 bases between them. CDR3 protein: CASSQDAWSSYNSPLHF. CDR3 DNA: TGTGCCAGCAGCCAAGACGCTTGGAGCTCCTATAATTCACCCCTCCACTTT.

This rearrangement joins TRBV5-8 to TRBJ2-3; the match to TRBD1 covers 7 bases. The CDR3 runs 15 residues. The J segment lost 4 bases and the V segment lost 0 bases, leaving 5 bases of the junction unmatched. CDR1 and CDR2 (germline): SGHTS, YDEGEE. CDR3 sequence (DNA): TGTGCCAGCAGCTTGGGGGCAGGGGGTGCAGATACGCAGTATTTT. Translation gives CASSLGAGGADTQYF.

J is TRBJ1-2 and V is TRBV7-9, with 10 bases fitting TRBD1. From germline, CDR1 is SEHNR and CDR2 FQNEAQ (reference sequence). The V and J ends lost 1 base and 6 bases, in that order; junction bases with no gene match: 11. This CDR3 has 17 residues. The CDR3 sequence is CASSLDVGTGVQDGYTF. The CDR3 DNA sequence: TGTGCCAGCAGCTTAGATGTCGGGACAGGGGTCCAGGATGGCTACACCTTC.

The CDR3 region is CATSDPSGSSYNEQFF. The CDR3 bases are TGTGCCACCAGTGATCCTAGCGGGAGTTCCTACAATGAGCAGTTCTTC. The chain couples TRBV24-1 to TRBJ2-1; 10 nucleotides align to TRBD2. V gave up 3 bases and J gave up 1 base; unmatched junction bases: 2. CDR3 length: 16 amino acids. Germline values: CDR1 KGHDR, CDR2 SFDVKD.

The rearrangement uses TRBV6-5 and TRBJ1-2, with D maybe TRBD1 (5 bases). The CDR3 sequence is 15 residues long. V was shortened by 6 bases and J by 4 bases, with 18 bases between the two germline ends. Germline CDR1 is MNHEY and CDR2 is SVGAGI. In DNA form, the CDR3 reads TGTGCCAGCAGACAAAACGCTGCAGGGTCCTATGGCTACACCTTC. As protein: CASRQNAAGSYGYTF.

The J gene is TRBJ1-5, the V gene TRBV18; D uncertain. CDR1 and CDR2 from the germline V gene are KGHSH and LQKENI. Trimming removed 6 bases from V and 9 bases from J, with 18 bases in between. This CDR3 is built from 14 residues. The CDR3: CASSPPWDGGPQHF. CDR3 bases: TGTGCCAGCTCCCCCCCCTGGGATGGAGGGCCCCAGCATTTT.

CDR3: CAISEGDYGYTF. The CDR3, as DNA: TGTGCCATCAGTGAAGGAGACTATGGCTACACCTTC. This chain connects TRBV10-3 to TRBJ1-2; no clear D. This CDR3 has 12 amino acids. CDR1 and CDR2 (germline): ENHRY, SYGVKD. V was trimmed by 3 bases and J by 3 bases, leaving 5 bases between them.

The V gene is TRBV11-2, the J gene TRBJ2-1; D may be TRBD1 (6 bases). Germline values: CDR1 SGHAT, CDR2 FQNNGV. This CDR3 has 14 residues. The ends were cut back, 6 bases at V and 2 bases at J, with 11 bases in the middle. Here the CDR3 DNA reads TGTGCCAGCAGTACGGGACATCCCTACAATGAGCAGTTCTTC. Its protein product is CASSTGHPYNEQFF.

This chain links TRBV5-4 with TRBJ2-3, with TRBD2 identical over 8 bases. CDR1 is SGHNT and CDR2 is YYREEE in the germline V gene (reference sequence). The CDR3 length is 14 residues. V was clipped by 5 bases and J by 1 base; unmatched bases: 3. The CDR3, as DNA: TGTGCCAGCAGAAGCGGGAGAGGCACAGATACGCAGTATTTT. The encoded protein is CASRSGRGTDTQYF.

The chain links TRBV19 to TRBJ1-2; 8 bases fit TRBD1. The V gene end was trimmed by 8 bases and the J gene end by 6 bases; junction bases not matched to a gene: 14. The CDR3 has 15 residues. The germline CDR1 and CDR2 sequences are LNHDA and SQIVND (reference sequence). CDR3 protein: CASSGQLRGPDGYTF. CDR3 coding DNA: TGTGCCAGTTCGGGGCAACTCAGGGGGCCCGATGGCTACACCTTC.

This clone is a singleton in its sample. The rearrangement joins TRBV3-1 (or the pseudogene TRBV3-2) to TRBJ2-2; 8 bases agree with TRBD2. This CDR3 has 15 amino acids. The junction had 8 bases not matched to a gene; V was cut back by 4 bases and J by 7 bases. Germline values: CDR1 LGHDT, CDR2 YNNKEL (reference sequence). This CDR3 reads CASSPLFRGGGELFF. CDR3 sequence (DNA): TGTGCCAGCAGCCCCCTCTTCCGGGGGGGCGGGGAGCTGTTTTTT.

The chain carries TRBV10-2 and TRBJ1-4; possible D gene TRBD1, 5 bases. V gave up 6 bases and J gave up 0 bases, with 8 bases separating them. Germline values: CDR1 WSHSY, CDR2 SAAADI. This CDR3 has 14 residues. CDR3 in amino acids: CASRDTSTNEKLFF. Here the CDR3 DNA reads TGCGCCAGCAGGGACACTTCAACTAATGAAAAACTGTTTTTT.

This CDR3 is CASSLGIASAAEQYF. CDR3 in DNA: TGTGCCAGCAGCTTAGGAATAGCCTCCGCGGCCGAGCAGTACTTC. This chain joins TRBV7-9 and TRBJ2-7, with D unresolved. In germline, CDR1 is SEHNR, CDR2 FQNEAQ (reference sequence). Trimming stripped 1 base from V and 6 bases from J, with 16 bases between. The CDR3 runs 15 residues.

This clone came up once. The J gene is TRBJ1-2, the V gene TRBV12-3 or TRBV12-4, with 8 positions matching TRBD1. J was trimmed by 5 bases and V by 6 bases; bases with no gene match: 5. The CDR3 has 13 amino acids. CDR3 protein: CASRPGQAYGYTF. The DNA of the CDR3 is TGTGCCAGCAGGCCGGGACAGGCGTATGGCTACACCTTC.

The gene calls are TRBV5-1 and TRBJ1-2, with 9 positions matching TRBD1. The length of the CDR3 is 16 residues. With 1 base clipped from V and 8 bases from J, the junction kept 12 bases outside the gene matches. CDR1 is SGHRS, CDR2 YFSETQ, per germline. The DNA for the CDR3 is TGCGCCAGCAGCTTGTCCCCTAAACAGGGGGCAGTGGGCTACACCTTC. It encodes CASSLSPKQGAVGYTF.

The chain joins TRBV6-4 to TRBJ2-3; 12 bases match TRBD1. The CDR3 extends over 19 amino acids. CDR1 MRHNA and CDR2 SNTAGT come from the germline V gene. V was pared by 2 bases and J by 3 bases, with 12 bases of the junction left unmatched. CDR3 sequence (DNA): TGTGCCAGCAGTGACGGAGGGACAGGGGGCCCAAGGGAGACAGATACGCAGTATTTT. It is translated as CASSDGGTGGPRETDTQYF.

The sample holds one count of this clone. CDR3 DNA sequence: TGTGCCAGTAGCAACCCAGCGGAGCTCCCTTACAATGAGCAGTTCTTC. This translates into CASSNPAELPYNEQFF. This chain uses TRBV19 with TRBJ2-1, with D possibly being TRBD2 (5 bases). Germline V gene data show CDR1 as LNHDA and CDR2 as SQIVND (reference sequence). V was pared by 6 bases and J by 4 bases, with 19 bases between. This CDR3 has 16 residues.

This rearrangement joins TRBV2 to TRBJ1-2, with 7 bases matching TRBD1. Trimming took 8 bases from V and 7 from J; bases not matched to a gene: 7. From germline, CDR1 is SNHLY and CDR2 FYNNEI. This CDR3 has 12 amino acids. The CDR3 sequence: CASLNNRGGYTF. CDR3 coding DNA: TGTGCCAGCTTAAACAACAGGGGTGGCTACACCTTC.

The chain has TRBV5-1 and TRBJ2-2; weak D call: TRBD2 (6 bases). Germline V gives CDR1 SGHRS, CDR2 YFSETQ. The germline V and J ends were trimmed by 2 bases and 1 base, with 9 bases remaining between them. The CDR3 is made up of 15 amino acids. This CDR3 is CASSFVAENTGELFF. The CDR3, as DNA: TGCGCCAGCAGCTTCGTAGCGGAGAACACCGGGGAGCTGTTTTTT.

The chain employs TRBV9 and TRBJ1-1; 9 nucleotides align to TRBD1. Germline CDR1 and CDR2: SGDLS and YYNGEE. This CDR3 is built from 15 residues. Losses at the gene ends were 4 bases for V and 5 bases for J; bases not matched to a gene: 9. CDR3 protein: CASSFSGTGKTEAFF. The CDR3 bases are TGTGCCAGCAGCTTTAGTGGGACAGGGAAGACTGAAGCTTTCTTT. Based on the CDR3 plus reference TRBV9 and TRBJ1-1, the full variable domain is DSGVTQTPKHLITATGQRVTLRCSPRSGDLSVYWYQQSLDQGLQFLIQYYNGEERAKGNILERFSAQQFPDLHSELNLSSLELGDSALYFCASSFSGTGKTEAFFGQGTRLTVV.

This clone came up once. The chain couples TRBV5-1 to TRBJ1-4, with D possibly matching TRBD1 (5 bases). Germline V lookup: CDR1 SGHRS, CDR2 YFSETQ. Trimming took 0 bases from V and 8 from J, leaving 14 bases between them. The CDR3 contains 15 residues. Written as DNA, the CDR3 is TGCGCCAGCAGCTTGGCCGAGCAGGGCGGCGAAAAACTGTTTTTT. Translation gives CASSLAEQGGEKLFF.

The genes are TRBV28 and TRBJ1-6; 8 positions agree with TRBD1. This CDR3 spans 15 amino acids. V was pared by 8 bases and J by 7 bases, with 10 bases of the junction left unmatched. Germline CDR1 and CDR2: MDHEN and SYDVKM. In DNA, the CDR3 is TGTGCCAGCTATACGACAGGGGCGCTCAATTCACCCCTCCACTTT. Protein sequence: CASYTTGALNSPLHF.